The 17 T cell receptor beta chains in this list originate from one sample, sequenced in a study of tumor-infiltrating lymphocytes in primary liver carcinoma. Production of TCR beta cDNA used around 0.45 ug total RNA together with a constant-region primer. Libraries covering TCR beta were generated through three nested multiplex PCR rounds (using a slightly modified ARM-PCR). Running about 11 cycles apiece, the first two PCR rounds relied on TRBV1-TRBV30 forward primers together with a C-beta reverse primer. TCRdb re-called the multiplex PCR reads with MiXCR, one entry per CDR3 protein. The repertoire consists of 310,000 or so distinct CDR3 sequences, with roughly two thirds occurring once and the leading ten covering about 6%. The source of the blood RNA was unsorted whole blood, and germline DNA was extracted as well. The specimen was peripheral blood. The receptors shown here come from a middle-aged man with primary liver carcinoma and hepatitis B virus infection.

A remark on this clonotype: One end of the junction does not line up with germline, which may come from a read error. The chain recombines TRBV11-1 with TRBJ2-6, with unresolved D. Germline V CDR1 and CDR2: SGHAT, FQDESV (reference sequence). The CDR3 has 15 amino acids. The CDR3 spells CVSSLAEAGANVLTF. The CDR3 DNA is TGTGTCAGCAGCTTAGCCGAAGCTGGGGCCAACGTCCTGACTTTC.

This clonotype was seen only once. The V gene is TRBV24-1, the J gene TRBJ2-4, with D uncertain. The germline V gene has CDR1 KGHDR and CDR2 SFDVKD. The CDR3 runs 12 residues. V was trimmed by 5 bases and J by 15 bases, leaving 16 bases between them. In DNA, the CDR3 is TGTGCCACCAGTGTGACGGAAACTACGGGGTACTTC. Amino acids: CATSVTETTGYF.

Details on this clonotype: A junction boundary mismatches the germline segment, possibly from a read error. This sequence joins TRBV11-2 and TRBJ1-1; 10 bases match TRBD1. There are 15 residues in the CDR3. Germline V lookup: CDR1 SGHAT, CDR2 FQNNGV. This chain's CDR3 is CACSLEDRGLTEAFF. For the CDR3, the DNA is TGTGCCTGCAGCTTAGAAGACAGGGGGCTCACTGAGGCTTTCTTT.

Regarding this clonotype: The junction departs from the called germline gene at one end, perhaps through a read error. J is TRBJ2-7 and V is TRBV2; 8 nucleotides match TRBD1. Germline assignment: CDR1 SNHLY and CDR2 FYNNEI. This CDR3 is built from 14 residues. CDR3 loop: CASKRTGSSYVQYF. The CDR3 DNA follows: TGTGCCAGCAAAAGGACAGGGAGCTCCTACGTGCAGTACTTC.

About this clonotype: The CDR3 carries no conserved terminal phenylalanine or tryptophan, so it likely arises from a read error. The chain links TRBV11-1 to TRBJ2-3; 8 positions agree with TRBD2. Germline CDR1 SGHAT, CDR2 FQDESV (reference sequence). There are 14 residues in the CDR3. In DNA form, the CDR3 reads TGTGCCGGCAACGAGCTGCGGGGGGCAGATATGCAGTATTTA. It translates to CAGNELRGADMQYL.

V is TRBV19 and J is TRBJ2-1; 10 bases match TRBD2. The CDR3 has 14 amino acids. J gave up 12 bases and V 10 bases, and 15 bases lay outside the gene matches. Per the germline V gene, CDR1 is LNHDA and CDR2 is SQIVND (reference sequence). CDR3: CATIAGGSYNGQFF. In nucleotides, the CDR3 is TGTGCCACCATAGCGGGAGGTTCCTACAACGGGCAGTTCTTC.

The chain employs TRBV16 and TRBJ2-7; no reliable D call. This CDR3 contains 12 residues. From germline, CDR1 is KGHSY and CDR2 FQNENV. The V and J ends lost 0 bases and 5 bases respectively, with 5 bases between them. CDR3: CASSQSLNEQYF. CDR3 coding DNA: TGTGCCAGCAGCCAATCTCTCAACGAGCAGTACTTC.

A note on this clonotype: A much larger clone sits a single nucleotide away, making a read error possible. The chain employs TRBV11-2 and TRBJ2-7; possibly TRBD1 for D (6 bases). This CDR3 is 18 amino acids long. The V gene's germline CDR1 is SGHAT and CDR2 FQNNGV. V was cut by 3 bases and J by 4 bases, with 25 bases left in between. CDR3 in DNA: TGTGCCAGCAGCTTGGGTCTCTTTTGGGACACGGAAGGATACGAGCAGTACTTC. This translates into CASSLGLFWDTEGYEQYF. The full variable domain, its missing parts supplied by reference TRBV11-2 and TRBJ2-7, is EAGVAQSPRYKIIEKRQSVAFWCNPISGHATLYWYQQILGQGPKLLIQFQNNGVVDDSQLPKDRFSAERLKGVDSTLKIQPAKLEDSAVYLCASSLGLFWDTEGYEQYFGPGTRLTVT.

With respect to this clonotype: Being one base from a much bigger clone, this may be a read error. V gene TRBV6-5 combines with J gene TRBJ1-5, with unresolved D. CDR1 and CDR2 from the germline V gene are MNHEY and SVGAGI. V lost 9 bases, J lost 5 bases, and 14 bases lay in between. This CDR3 is built from 13 residues. This chain's CDR3 is CASQWGEDQPQHF. CDR3 sequence (DNA): TGTGCCAGTCAATGGGGTGAGGATCAGCCCCAGCATTTT.

This clonotype has a single count. This sequence may be a read error, since a much larger clone differs from it by one base. The CDR3 nucleotides are TGCGCCAGCAGCTTCGGGGCCTTAGAAAACGAGCGGTACTTC. Translation gives CASSFGALENERYF. The chain is built from TRBV5-1 and TRBJ2-7; possibly TRBD1 or TRBD2 for D (5 bases each). Germline V gives CDR1 SGHRS, CDR2 YFSETQ. This CDR3 contains 14 residues.

Turning to this clonotype: With a much larger clone just one base away, this may be a read error. The V call is TRBV6-1, the J call TRBJ1-6; unclear D gene. This CDR3 is 17 amino acids long. CDR1 is MNHNS, CDR2 SASEGT, per germline. The CDR3 nucleotides read TGTGTCAGTTCCTCACACAAAGGACCTTCCTATAATTCACCCCTCCACTTT. It is translated as CVSSSHKGPSYNSPLHF.

Comment on this clonotype: A single base separates this from a much larger clone, so it may be a read error. V and J are TRBV6-5 and TRBJ2-2; 10 bases are a match to TRBD1. The germline CDR1 and CDR2 sequences are MNHEY and SVGAGI. This CDR3 has 15 residues. The CDR3 region has the DNA TGTGCCAGCACCCGACAGGGGGCGGACACCTGGGAGCTGTTTTTT. This sequence encodes CASTRQGADTWELFF.

Comments on this clonotype: The junction differs from germline at one of its ends, possibly a read error. The rearrangement links TRBV29-1 to TRBJ1-3; D uncertain. The V gene's germline CDR1 is SQVTM and CDR2 ANQGSEA. The CDR3 runs to 13 residues. CDR3 residues: CSIERRVGNTIYF. The CDR3, as DNA: TGCAGCATTGAACGGCGGGTTGGAAACACCATATATTTT.

As regards this clonotype: Likely a read error: the CDR3 ends without its conserved phenylalanine or tryptophan. The chain recombines TRBV6-1 with TRBJ2-7; 7 bases are a match to TRBD1. The trim removed 7 bases at V and 1 base at J, leaving 10 bases unmatched. The CDR3 runs to 15 residues. The germline V gene has CDR1 MNHNS and CDR2 SASEGT. The CDR3 DNA is TGTGCCAGCAATCCACGACAGGGCATTTCCTACGAGCAGTACTTA. Translation gives CASNPRQGISYEQYL.

The chain links TRBV12-3 or TRBV12-4 to TRBJ2-7, with D tentatively TRBD1 or TRBD2 (5 bases each). Trimming pared 5 bases from V and 10 bases from J, leaving 27 bases between. There are 16 residues in the CDR3. The CDR3 nucleotides read TGTGCCAGCAGTACCCGCCTGGAGTCGCAGTTGGGGGACCAGTACTTC. As protein: CASSTRLESQLGDQYF.

This clonotype was observed once. In this CDR3 the conserved last residue, phenylalanine or tryptophan, is missing, so a read error is likely. The genes are TRBV12-3 or TRBV12-4 and TRBJ1-5; TRBD1 is a possible D gene (6 bases). V lost 5 bases to trimming and J lost 0 bases, with 14 bases between them. The length of the CDR3 is 16 residues. The DNA for the CDR3 is TGTGCCAGCAGTCTCGGGACATTGTTTAGCAATCAGCCCCAGCATGTT. Residues: CASSLGTLFSNQPQHV.

In regard to this clonotype: A read error may account for a junction end that differs from germline. The V gene is TRBV6-1, the J gene TRBJ2-2, with D possibly being TRBD1 or TRBD2 (5 bases each). The germline gives CDR1 MNHNS, CDR2 SASEGT. The CDR3 runs 14 residues. The CDR3 bases are TGTGCCAGCCCCGGGACGGCGAACCCCGGGGAGCTGTTTTTT. This sequence encodes CASPGTANPGELFF.